A selection of T cell receptor beta chains follows, all from one sample in a study of siplizumab effects on memory and regulatory T cells. Profiling relied on immunoSEQ multiplex PCR, and the TCRdb table lists in-frame clones only, not all of them. The sample lists around 82,000 clones; roughly 93% were seen once. Sequences were obtained from CD8+ T cells sorted from blood. These receptors were collected from a human donor in good health. Each CDR3 is given with its conserved first and last residue. The order of the fields is clone size, CDR3 length, J gene, V gene, CDR3 protein. Expanded clones get a size class; other rows say once, few or many, or leave the size out.

. | 15 | TRBJ2-3 | TRBV27 | CASSLILARSDTQYF
. | 13 | TRBJ1-2 | TRBV28 | CASGQGIDYGYTF
. | 15 | TRBJ2-3 | TRBV28 | CASSLSAGSTDTQYF
. | 11 | TRBJ2-7 | TRBV20-1 | CSAIQGYEQYF
. | 17 | TRBJ1-4 | TRBV30 | CAWSEDHPGAVNEKLFF
. | 15 | TRBJ2-4 | TRBV28 | CASKKGDLAKNIQYF
. | 11 | TRBJ1-2 | TRBV29-1 | CSVATARGYTF
. | 15 | TRBJ2-3 | TRBV19 | CASNLAGLSTDTQYF
once | 13 | TRBJ1-2 | TRBV27 | CASSLGGGYGYTF
. | 16 | TRBJ2-7 | TRBV4-1 | CASSQAQGGPTYEQYF
. | 15 | TRBJ2-1 | TRBV5-1 | CASSWSGGPLDEQFF
. | 14 | TRBJ2-7 | TRBV5-1 | CASSSGDSSYEQYF
. | 15 | TRBJ2-2 | TRBV14 | CASSQEWGTTGELFF
. | 16 | TRBJ2-7 | TRBV10-3 | CAISGFERGPIYEQYF
. | 15 | TRBJ2-5 | TRBV11-2 | CASSLLGMSRETQYF
. | 14 | TRBJ2-7 | TRBV4-2 | CASSPPGQDYEQYF
. | 14 | TRBJ1-6 | TRBV27 | CASRIRGGNSPLHF
. | 11 | TRBJ2-3 | TRBV9 | CASSAEAGQYF
once | 15 | TRBJ1-3 | TRBV6-4 | CASSDSWILGDTIYF
. | 13 | TRBJ2-2 | TRBV27 | CASSLMNTGELFF
few | 12 | TRBJ2-1 | TRBV4-3 | CASSPTNNEQFF
. | 14 | TRBJ1-1 | TRBV6-1 | CASSEMGVGTGAFF
. | 14 | TRBJ2-3 | TRBV6-5 | CASSYSTAADTQYF
. | 15 | TRBJ2-1 | TRBV9 | CASNPGGDSYNEQFF
. | 16 | TRBJ1-5 | TRBV21-1 | CASSKGMRESNQPQHF
. | 13 | TRBJ1-2 | TRBV5-4 | CASSVTGGYGYTF
. | 15 | TRBJ1-1 | TRBV4-2 | CASSQGLGQNTEAFF
. | 15 | TRBJ2-5 | TRBV6-5 | CASSYGGAVPETQYF
once | 13 | TRBJ2-1 | TRBV29-1 | CSVEVDRGNEQFF
. | 16 | TRBJ1-2 | TRBV10-3 | CAISEPSETGADGYTF
. | 11 | TRBJ2-5 | TRBV28 | CASSLGETQYF
. | 17 | TRBJ2-1 | TRBV5-1 | CATTDLNRGSSYNEQFF
. | 16 | TRBJ2-3 | TRBV14 | CASSSRGQGKSDTQYF